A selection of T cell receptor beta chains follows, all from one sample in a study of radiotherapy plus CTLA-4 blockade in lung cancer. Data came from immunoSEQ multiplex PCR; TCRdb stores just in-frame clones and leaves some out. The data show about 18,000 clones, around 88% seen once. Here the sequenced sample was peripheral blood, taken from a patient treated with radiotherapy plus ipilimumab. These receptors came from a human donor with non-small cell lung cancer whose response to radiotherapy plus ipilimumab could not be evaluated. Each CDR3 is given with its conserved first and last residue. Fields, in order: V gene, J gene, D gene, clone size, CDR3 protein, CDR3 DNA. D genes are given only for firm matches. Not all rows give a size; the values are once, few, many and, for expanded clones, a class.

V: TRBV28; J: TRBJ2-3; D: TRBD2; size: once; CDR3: CASSSSGRDTQYF; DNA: TGTGCCAGCAGTTCTAGCGGGCGAGATACGCAGTATTTT
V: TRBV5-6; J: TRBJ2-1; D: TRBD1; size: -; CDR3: CASSTGGSYNEQFF; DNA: TGTGCCAGCAGTACAGGGGGATCCTACAATGAGCAGTTCTTC
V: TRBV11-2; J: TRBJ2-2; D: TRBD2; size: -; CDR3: CASSPGWTSSGELFF; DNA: TGTGCCAGCAGCCCGGGTTGGACTAGCTCGGGGGAGCTGTTTTTT
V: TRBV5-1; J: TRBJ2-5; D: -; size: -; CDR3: CASSLGPREAQYF; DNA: TGCGCCAGCAGCTTGGGGCCTAGGGAGGCCCAGTACTTC
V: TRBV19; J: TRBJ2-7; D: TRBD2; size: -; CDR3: CASSIDSSGRAYEQYF; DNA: TGTGCCAGTAGTATAGACTCTAGCGGGAGGGCGTACGAGCAGTACTTC
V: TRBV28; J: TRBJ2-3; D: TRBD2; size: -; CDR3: CASSFQGLAPSTDTQYF; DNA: TGTGCCAGCAGTTTCCAGGGACTAGCACCCAGCACAGATACGCAGTATTTT
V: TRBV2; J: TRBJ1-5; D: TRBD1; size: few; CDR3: CASSGTGRSNQPQHF; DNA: TGTGCCAGCAGTGGGACAGGGCGTAGCAATCAGCCCCAGCATTTT
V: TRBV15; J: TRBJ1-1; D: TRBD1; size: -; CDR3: CATSRTTGTGRFEAFF; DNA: TGTGCCACCAGCAGAACCACCGGGACAGGGCGCTTTGAAGCTTTCTTT
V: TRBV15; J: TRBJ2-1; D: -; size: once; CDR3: CATSRGSGGGWSSYNEQFF; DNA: TGTGCCACCAGCAGAGGTTCGGGGGGCGGGTGGAGCTCCTACAATGAGCAGTTCTTC
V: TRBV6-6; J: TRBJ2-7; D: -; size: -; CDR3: CASRRLGWEQYF; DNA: TGTGCCAGCAGACGACTCGGGTGGGAGCAGTACTTC
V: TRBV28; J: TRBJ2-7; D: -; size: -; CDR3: CASSLVAASYEQYF; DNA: TGTGCCAGCAGTTTGGTAGCGGCGTCCTACGAGCAGTACTTC
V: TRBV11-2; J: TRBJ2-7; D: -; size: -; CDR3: CASSLTLSYEQYF; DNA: TGTGCCAGCAGTTTGACTCTTTCCTACGAGCAGTACTTC
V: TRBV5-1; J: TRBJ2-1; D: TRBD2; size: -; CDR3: CASSLVGTRNNEQFF; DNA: TGCGCCAGCAGCTTGGTGGGGACTAGGAACAATGAGCAGTTCTTC
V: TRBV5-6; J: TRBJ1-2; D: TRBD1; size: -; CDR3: CASSAPGQGVSNYGYTF; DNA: TGTGCCAGCAGCGCACCGGGACAGGGAGTCTCTAACTATGGCTACACCTTC
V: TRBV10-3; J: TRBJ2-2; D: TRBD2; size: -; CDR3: CAISDHSGLAGVRRTGELFF; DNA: TGTGCCATCAGTGATCATTCGGGACTAGCGGGAGTGCGCCGCACCGGGGAGCTGTTTTTT
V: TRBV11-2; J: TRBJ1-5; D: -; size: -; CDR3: CASSYRGNQPQHF; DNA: TGTGCCAGCAGCTACAGGGGCAATCAGCCCCAGCATTTT
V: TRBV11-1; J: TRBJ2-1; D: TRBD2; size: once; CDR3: CASSFTLAGVNEQFF; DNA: TGTGCCAGCAGCTTCACCCTAGCGGGAGTCAATGAGCAGTTCTTC
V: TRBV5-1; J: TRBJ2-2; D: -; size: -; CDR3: CASVGAANTGELFF; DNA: TGCGCCAGCGTGGGGGCTGCGAACACCGGGGAGCTGTTTTTT
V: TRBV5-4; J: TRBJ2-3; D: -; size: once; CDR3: CASSRGSTDTQYF; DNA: TGTGCCAGCAGCCGCGGGAGCACAGATACGCAGTATTTT
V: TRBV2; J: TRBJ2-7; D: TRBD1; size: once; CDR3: CASERGQEQYF; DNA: TGTGCCAGCGAGAGGGGGCAAGAGCAGTACTTC
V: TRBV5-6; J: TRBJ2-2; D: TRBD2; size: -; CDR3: CASSLGLAVAGELFF; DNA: TGTGCCAGCAGCCTTGGACTAGCGGTGGCCGGGGAGCTGTTTTTT
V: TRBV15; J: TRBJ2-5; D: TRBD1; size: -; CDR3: CATSRGTGQGLETQYF; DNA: TGTGCCACCAGCAGAGGAACTGGACAGGGTCTGGAGACCCAGTACTTC
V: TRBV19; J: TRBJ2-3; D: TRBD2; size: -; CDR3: CASSISGTSGGTTDTQYF; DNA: TGTGCCAGTAGTATATCGGGGACTAGCGGGGGGACCACAGATACGCAGTATTTT
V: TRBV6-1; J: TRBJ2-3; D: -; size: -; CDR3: CASTATLYTDTQYF; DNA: TGTGCCAGCACAGCGACGTTATACACAGATACGCAGTATTTT
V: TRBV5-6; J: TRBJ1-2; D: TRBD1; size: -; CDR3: CASSRGQDARGYTF; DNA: TGTGCCAGCAGCCGGGGACAGGATGCCAGAGGCTACACCTTC
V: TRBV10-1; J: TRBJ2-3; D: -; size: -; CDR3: CASSVGSTDTQYF; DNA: TGCGCCAGCTCTGTTGGCAGCACAGATACGCAGTATTTT
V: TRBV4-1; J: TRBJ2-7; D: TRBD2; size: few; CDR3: CASSQEVVGLAERGYEQYF; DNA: TGCGCCAGCAGCCAAGAGGTGGTTGGACTAGCGGAGCGCGGGTACGAGCAGTACTTC
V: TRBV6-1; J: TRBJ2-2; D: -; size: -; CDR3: CASSEQKRMGTAGELFF; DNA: TGTGCCAGCAGTGAACAGAAGCGGATGGGGACTGCCGGGGAGCTGTTTTTT
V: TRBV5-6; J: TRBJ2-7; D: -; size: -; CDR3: CASSYGTGTYEQYF; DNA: TGTGCCAGCAGCTACGGAACGGGGACCTACGAGCAGTACTTC
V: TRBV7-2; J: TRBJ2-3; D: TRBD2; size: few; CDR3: CASSLGTSGDTQYF; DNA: TGTGCCAGCAGCTTGGGGACTAGCGGAGATACGCAGTATTTT
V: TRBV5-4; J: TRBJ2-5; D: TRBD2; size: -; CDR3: CASSLSGSGVQETQYF; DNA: TGTGCCAGCAGCTTGTCGGGTAGCGGGGTCCAAGAGACCCAGTACTTC
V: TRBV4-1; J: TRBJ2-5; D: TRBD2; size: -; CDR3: CASSQDGGLTSGKETQYF; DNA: TGCGCCAGCAGCCAAGATGGAGGCCTTACTAGCGGTAAAGAGACCCAGTACTTC
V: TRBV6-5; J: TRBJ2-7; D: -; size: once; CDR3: CASSYSSRQTYEQYF; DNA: TGTGCCAGCAGTTACTCGTCCAGACAAACCTACGAGCAGTACTTC
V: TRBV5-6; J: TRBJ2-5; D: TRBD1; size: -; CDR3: CASSRTGEETQYF; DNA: TGTGCCAGCAGCCGGACAGGGGAAGAGACCCAGTACTTC
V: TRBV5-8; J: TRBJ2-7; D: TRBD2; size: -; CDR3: CASSYVAGAYEQYF; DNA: TGTGCCAGCAGTTATGTAGCGGGGGCCTACGAGCAGTACTTC
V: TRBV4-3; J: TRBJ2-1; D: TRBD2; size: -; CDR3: CASSPGLAGAYNEQFF; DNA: TGCGCCAGCAGCCCGGGACTAGCGGGGGCCTACAATGAGCAGTTCTTC
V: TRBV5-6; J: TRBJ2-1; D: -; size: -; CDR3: CASSLLNNEQFF; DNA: TGTGCCAGCAGCTTGTTAAACAATGAGCAGTTCTTC
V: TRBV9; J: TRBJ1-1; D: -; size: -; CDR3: CASSPGGRDAFF; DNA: TGTGCCAGCAGCCCCGGGGGGAGGGATGCTTTCTTT
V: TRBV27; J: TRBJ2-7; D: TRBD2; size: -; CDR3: CASSPRTRSNYEQYF; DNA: TGTGCCAGCAGTCCGAGGACTAGGTCCAACTACGAGCAGTACTTC
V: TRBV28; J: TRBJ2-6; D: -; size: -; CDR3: CASRASGANVLTF; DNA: TGTGCCAGCAGGGCCTCTGGGGCCAACGTCCTGACTTTC
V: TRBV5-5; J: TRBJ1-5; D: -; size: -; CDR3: CASSLAHQDQPQHF; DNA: TGTGCCAGCAGCTTGGCTCATCAGGATCAGCCCCAGCATTTT
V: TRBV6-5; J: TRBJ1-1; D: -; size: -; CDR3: CASTDRGTEAFF; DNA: TGTGCCAGCACCGACCGGGGGACTGAAGCTTTCTTT
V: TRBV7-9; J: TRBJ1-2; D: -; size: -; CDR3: CASSSGARAYGYTF; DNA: TGTGCCAGCAGCTCAGGGGCGCGGGCCTATGGCTACACCTTC
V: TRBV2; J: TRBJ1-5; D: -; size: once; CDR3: CASSEEGVINQPQHF; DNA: TGTGCCAGCAGTGAGGAAGGGGTTATCAATCAGCCCCAGCATTTT
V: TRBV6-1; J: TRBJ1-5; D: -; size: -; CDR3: CASSGRYHGNQPQHF; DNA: TGTGCCAGCAGCGGTAGATACCACGGCAATCAGCCCCAGCATTTT
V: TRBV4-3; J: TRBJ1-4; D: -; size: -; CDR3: CASSQVRGGDEKLFF; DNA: TGCGCCAGCAGCCAGGTCAGGGGAGGGGATGAAAAACTGTTTTTT
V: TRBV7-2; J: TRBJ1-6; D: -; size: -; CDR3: CASSSSVNSPLHF; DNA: TGTGCCAGCAGCTCTAGCGTGAATTCACCCCTCCACTTT
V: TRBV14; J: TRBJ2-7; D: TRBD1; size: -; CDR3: CASSQDLIGGLHEQYF; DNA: TGTGCCAGCAGCCAAGATCTGATAGGGGGCCTCCACGAGCAGTACTTC
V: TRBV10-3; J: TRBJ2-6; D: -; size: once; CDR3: CAISESTRANVLTF; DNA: TGTGCCATCAGTGAGTCTACACGGGCCAACGTCCTGACTTTC
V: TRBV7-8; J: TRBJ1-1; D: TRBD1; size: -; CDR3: CASSIYRGRFTEAFF; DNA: TGTGCCAGCAGCATATACAGGGGGCGATTCACTGAAGCTTTCTTT
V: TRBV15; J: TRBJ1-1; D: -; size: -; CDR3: CATSRWRGGTEAFF; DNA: TGTGCCACCAGCAGATGGCGGGGGGGTACTGAAGCTTTCTTT
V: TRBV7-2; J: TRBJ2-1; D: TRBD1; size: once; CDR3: CASSQQPGQGERFF; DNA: TGTGCCAGCAGCCAGCAGCCGGGACAGGGCGAGCGGTTCTTC
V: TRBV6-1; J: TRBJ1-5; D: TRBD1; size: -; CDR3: CASSEEGARNQPQHF; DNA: TGTGCCAGCAGTGAAGAGGGGGCACGCAATCAGCCCCAGCATTTT